The sequence of this T cell receptor beta chain was determined in a study of blood T cell repertoires in COVID-19. CDR3 size: 16 residues. V trimming: 0 bases; J trimming: 7 bases; junction bases outside the gene matches: 11. Germline V gene data show CDR1 as KGHSH and CDR2 as LQKENI. Original processing methods: Estimation of nucleated cell counts relied on the amplification of reference gene primers. TCRdb's copy holds only in-frame clones and misses some; the assay was immunoSEQ multiplex PCR. That table furnishes V, J and clone size, whereas the DNA furnished D and trimming. The sample lists tens of thousands of clones, about three quarters occurring once.

This clonotype originated in a human donor with active or convalescent COVID-19. The donor label of this sample is uncertain. The rearrangement joins TRBV18 to TRBJ2-5, with 7 bases fitting TRBD1. The source material was peripheral blood. This chain's CDR3 is CASSPPSTGDHGTQYF. The CDR3 DNA is TGTGCCAGCTCACCACCCTCTACAGGGGACCACGGGACCCAGTACTTC.